This T cell receptor (beta chain) was obtained from a study of T cells expressing NK-cell markers. No DNA is given; TCRdb re-called the 5' RACE reads and lists each CDR3 protein once. The repertoire table contains 350,000 to 400,000 distinct CDR3 sequences. Sequencing input: blood T cells: a sorted CD56 or NKG2C T cell subset, CD4+ or CD8+ T cells, or bulk PBMC T cells (not recorded which). The TCR sequence derives from a woman in her forties or fifties in good health.

The CDR3 protein is CASSPRDRRVSTIYF. The J gene is TRBJ1-3, the V gene TRBV5-8; the TCRdb call, TRBD1, lacks DNA for checking. Germline values: CDR1 SGHTS, CDR2 YDEGEE. The CDR3 is made up of 15 amino acids.